Listed here are 9 T cell receptor beta chains from one sample, sequenced in a study of siplizumab effects on memory and regulatory T cells. Method: immunoSEQ multiplex PCR; TCRdb's copy keeps in-frame clones and lacks some. The data hold over 50,000 clones, with less than 90% observed a single time. The sequenced sample consisted of memory CD4+ T cells sorted from blood. Every receptor here comes from a human donor in good health.

This chain joins TRBV11-3 and TRBJ2-1; 10 bases agree with TRBD2. Trimming removed 5 bases from V and 7 bases from J; junction bases left unmatched: 5. The CDR3 runs to 14 residues. CDR1 is SGHNT and CDR2 is YENEEA in the germline V gene. As DNA, the CDR3 is TGTGCCAGCAGCCCTAGCGGGAGTGGAAATGAGCAGTTCTTC. This sequence encodes CASSPSGSGNEQFF. Filled out from reference TRBV11-3 and TRBJ2-1, the complete variable domain reads EAGVVQSPRYKIIEKKQPVAFWCNPISGHNTLYWYLQNLGQGPELLIRYENEEAVDDSQLPKDRFSAERLKGVDSTLKIQPAELGDSAVYLCASSPSGSGNEQFFGPGTRLTVL.

This clone has more than one count but fewer than ten. This chain connects TRBV18 to TRBJ2-7, with D unclear. Between the trimmed V and J ends, which lost 5 bases and 3 bases, there was a span of 11 bases. The germline CDR1 and CDR2 sequences are KGHSH and LQKENI. The CDR3 extends over 13 amino acids. CDR3 amino acids: CASSLLQHYEQYF. The CDR3 nucleotides are TGTGCCAGCTCATTACTTCAGCACTACGAGCAGTACTTC.

The chain employs TRBV5-1 and TRBJ2-5; 8 bases fit TRBD2. The J call may be mistaken, given a closer DNA end match to TRBJ2-7. The germline gives CDR1 SGHRS, CDR2 YFSETQ. The CDR3 is 14 amino acids. CDR3: CASSPLAGPYEQYF. The CDR3 nucleotides read TGCGCCAGCAGCCCCTTAGCGGGGCCCTACGAGCAGTACTTC.

The CDR3 bases are TGTGCCAGCAGCTACAGGGGCGGAGAGACCCAGTACTTC. Translating it yields CASSYRGGETQYF. The chain couples TRBV7-2 to TRBJ2-5; 7 positions agree with TRBD1. The CDR3 totals 13 residues. Trimming cost V 4 bases and J 4 bases; bases outside gene matches: 3. The germline gives CDR1 SGHTA, CDR2 FQGNSA.

The genes are TRBV29-1 and TRBJ2-1; possible D gene TRBD2, 5 bases. The length of the CDR3 is 11 residues. CDR1 is SQVTM, CDR2 ANQGSEA, per germline. V was trimmed by 4 bases and J by 4 bases, leaving 5 bases between them. As DNA, the CDR3 is TGCAGCGTTGCGGGGTACAATGAGCAGTTCTTC. Amino acids: CSVAGYNEQFF.

The J gene is TRBJ2-5, the V gene TRBV20-1; D unresolved. This CDR3 is 10 amino acids long. Germline CDR1 reads DFQATT; CDR2 reads SNEGSKA (reference sequence). Between the trimmed V and J ends, which lost 4 bases and 5 bases, there was a span of 5 bases. This CDR3 is CSANSETQYF. Written as DNA, the CDR3 is TGCAGTGCTAATTCGGAGACCCAGTACTTC.

The rearrangement uses TRBV15 and TRBJ1-1; D is unresolved. The length of the CDR3 is 13 residues. The V gene lost 8 bases and the J gene lost 4 bases, with 14 bases spanning the gap. Per germline, CDR1 LNHNV and CDR2 YYDKDF (reference sequence). The CDR3 DNA is TGTGCCACCGAGAAAAACAAACGCACTGAAGCTTTCTTT. Protein: CATEKNKRTEAFF.

CDR3: CASSRDSSGANVLTF. CDR3 nucleotides: TGTGCCAGCTCACGAGACAGCTCTGGGGCCAACGTCCTGACTTTC. The chain joins TRBV18 to TRBJ2-6; tentatively, D is TRBD1 (5 bases). V lost 4 bases, J lost 0 bases, and 7 bases lay in between. The CDR3 consists of 15 residues. Germline CDR1 is KGHSH and CDR2 is LQKENI.

The CDR3 protein is CASSQDLKSEQYF. The CDR3 DNA sequence: TGTGCCAGCAGCCAAGATTTGAAGTCTGAGCAGTATTTT. This chain connects TRBV4-2 to TRBJ2-3; no clear D gene. CDR3 length equals 13 residues. Trimming took off 0 bases at V and 11 bases at J, with 12 bases between the two ends. Germline V gene data show CDR1 as LGHNA and CDR2 as YNFKEQ.